This T cell receptor beta chain was sequenced in a study of T cell repertoires in cytomegalovirus infection. As for the study in general: HLA-B-restricted CMV epitopes that are well studied, plus recently identified HLA-C-restricted ones, were used by the study. Indications of both CMV infection and matching HLA type were provided by public TCR beta signatures. Overall study findings and caveats: CMV carriers having the relevant HLA were flagged by cumulative public TCR beta family frequency. The ex vivo response showed dominance by HLA-C-restricted CMV-specific TCR beta clonotypes.

A single record per CDR3 protein comes from TCRdb applying MiXCR to the reads. Here the sample spans approximately 1,000,000 distinct CDR3 sequences, roughly 30% being singletons. As regards this clonotype: What it binds is unknown.

The sequence was obtained from a human donor in good health (CMV status not recorded). Some clones in this sample may be carry-over from other donors' samples. The starting material was cultured CD8+ T cells from PBMCs, obtained from culture after CMV antigen stimulation.

The CDR3 DNA sequence: TGTGCCAGCAGTTTTGTTCGGGACCCCCAACCGCCCCTCCACTTT. As protein: CASSFVRDPQPPLHF. This rearrangement joins TRBV28 to TRBJ1-6, with D tentatively TRBD1 (5 bases). This CDR3 has 15 amino acids. Trimming shortened V by 3 bases and J by 13 bases, and 19 bases separated the two germline ends. Germline lookup yields CDR1 MDHEN and CDR2 SYDVKM. Complete variable domain (other parts from reference TRBV28 and TRBJ1-6): DVKVTQSSRYLVKRTGEKVFLECVQDMDHENMFWYRQDPGLGLRLIYFSYDVKMKEKGDIPEGYSVSREKKERFSLILESASTNQTSMYLCASSFVRDPQPPLHFGNGTRLTVT.